Shown below are 2 T cell receptor beta chains from a single sample sequenced in a study of long-term antiretroviral therapy in people with HIV. Researchers ran immunoSEQ v3.0 at survey level. Generated by immunoSEQ multiplex PCR, the TCRdb table keeps only in-frame clones and is missing some. Counted here are tens of thousands of clones, 80% to 90% occurring once; the ten biggest clones make up under 9.5%. The sample here was unsorted PBMCs, taken 1.8 years before starting antiretroviral therapy. Source of these receptors: a woman aged 30 to 39 with HIV.

The chain has TRBV5-6 and TRBJ2-3; D is undetermined. The germline gives CDR1 SGHDT, CDR2 YYEEEE. CDR3 size: 15 residues. Trimming left V 3 bases short and J 2 bases short, with 13 bases between. The CDR3 DNA reads TGTGCCAGCAGCTCCCGGGTCCCCTTCACAGATACGCAGTATTTT. Translating it yields CASSSRVPFTDTQYF.

The CDR3: CASSLSGGSRAEAFF. Here the CDR3 DNA reads TGTGCCAGCAGCTTAAGCGGCGGGTCGAGGGCTGAAGCTTTCTTT. V is TRBV11-2 and J is TRBJ1-1; the D is unclear. Germline CDR1 is SGHAT and CDR2 is FQNNGV. Trimming took 2 bases from V and 6 from J, leaving 16 bases between them. The CDR3 runs to 15 residues.